This TCR beta chain derives from a study of T cell changes during pregnancy in multiple sclerosis. This table comes from immunoSEQ multiplex PCR, and its TCRdb copy is limited to in-frame clones, with some not included. Here the sample spans over 50,000 clones, 80% to 95% being singletons. The ends were cut back, 5 bases at V and 1 base at J, with 8 bases in the middle. The length of the CDR3 is 13 residues. Germline V gives CDR1 LNHDA, CDR2 SQIVND (reference sequence). Sequences were derived from peripheral blood, sampled in the first trimester of pregnancy. This receptor was obtained from a female donor with multiple sclerosis, enrolled in a pregnancy study. This sequence joins TRBV19 and TRBJ1-1, with D tentatively TRBD1 (5 bases). In DNA form, the CDR3 reads TGTGCCAGTAGTTGGCAGGGGAACACTGAAGCTTTCTTT. Amino acid sequence: CASSWQGNTEAFF. The whole variable domain, filled in from reference TRBV19 and TRBJ1-1, reads DGGITQSPKYLFRKEGQNVTLSCEQNLNHDAMYWYRQDPGQGLRLIYYSQIVNDFQKGDIAEGYSVSREKKESFPLTVTSAQKNPTAFYLCASSWQGNTEAFFGQGTRLTVV.